This record concerns one TCR beta chain sequence. Its antigen is unidentified. The data are from a study of shared clonotypes between healthy human individuals. Overall study results and limits: Rarefaction indicated that sorted-subset sequencing remained incomplete although depth was large. Blood alone was sampled, and tissue repertoires likely differ.

The data were produced by immunoSEQ multiplex PCR, yet TCRdb's version contains in-frame clones alone and is incomplete. The sample consists of under 1,100,000 clones, about 77% of them appearing once. This TCR was recovered from a man younger than 35 in good health. The sequenced material came from memory CD4+ T cells sorted from blood. Subset meaning: CD45RA-negative fraction.

CDR3 in amino acids: CASSPRTGENEQFF. CDR3 in DNA: TGCGCCAGCAGCCCGCGGACTGGCGAAAATGAGCAGTTCTTC. This chain joins TRBV5-1 and TRBJ2-1; a possible D gene is TRBD2 (5 bases). Germline values: CDR1 SGHRS, CDR2 YFSETQ. The CDR3 contains 14 residues. Trimming shortened V by 4 bases and J by 7 bases, and 15 bases separated the two germline ends.